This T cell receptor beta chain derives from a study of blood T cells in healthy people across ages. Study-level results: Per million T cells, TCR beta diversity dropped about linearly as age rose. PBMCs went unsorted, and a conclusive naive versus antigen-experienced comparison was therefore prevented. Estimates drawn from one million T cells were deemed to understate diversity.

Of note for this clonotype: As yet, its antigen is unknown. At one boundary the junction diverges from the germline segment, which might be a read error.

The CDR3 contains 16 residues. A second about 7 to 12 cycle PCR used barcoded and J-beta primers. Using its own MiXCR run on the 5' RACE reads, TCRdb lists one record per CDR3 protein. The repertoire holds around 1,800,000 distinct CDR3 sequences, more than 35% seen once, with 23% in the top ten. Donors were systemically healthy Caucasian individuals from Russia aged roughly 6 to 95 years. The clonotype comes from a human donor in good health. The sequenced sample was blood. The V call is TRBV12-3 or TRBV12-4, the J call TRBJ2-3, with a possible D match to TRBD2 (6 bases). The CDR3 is CACSPGEGAKRDAQYF. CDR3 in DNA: TGTGCCTGCAGCCCGGGAGAAGGAGCAAAACGGGATGCGCAGTATTTT.